This note documents a single T cell receptor (beta chain) sequence. Its antigen is unidentified. It was with 60 Vbeta and 13 Jbeta primers that the PCR ran. Generated by immunoSEQ multiplex PCR, the TCRdb table keeps only in-frame clones and is missing some. The sample carries approximately 200,000 clones, around 81% recorded once. V was clipped by 3 bases and J by 2 bases, with 11 bases between them. This CDR3 comprises 16 residues. Germline loops: CDR1 MNHEY, CDR2 SMNVEV (reference sequence). This entry belongs to a study of cytomegalovirus exposure and HLA in healthy donors. Findings and limits, study-wide: High specificity and sensitivity for cytomegalovirus status were reported for the classifier. The dataset shows that most TCR sequences were rare, while some public TCRs occurred in many donors. Most subjects had HLA-A and HLA-B alleles reportedly predicted accurately by TCR beta sequences.

This receptor was identified in a young woman in good health and CMV-seropositive. The specimen was PBMCs. The rearrangement uses TRBV27 and TRBJ2-6, with no clear D. Written as DNA, the CDR3 is TGTGCCAGCAGTTTCGTTACAGTCACTGGGGCCAACGTCCTGACTTTC. This encodes CASSFVTVTGANVLTF.